Shown below are 4 T cell receptor beta chains from a single sample sequenced in a study of T cell responses to AZD1222 COVID-19 vaccine. Produced via immunoSEQ multiplex PCR; TCRdb's table is partial and in-frame only. The data hold roughly 130,000 clones, with roughly 90% observed a single time. Here the sequenced sample was peripheral blood, taken on day 0 of AZD1222 vaccination. The receptors were gathered from an adult in good health.

The chain couples TRBV6-5 to TRBJ2-1; tentative D call: TRBD2 (6 bases). Trimming shortened V by 4 bases and J by 8 bases, and 18 bases separated the two germline ends. In germline, CDR1 is MNHEY, CDR2 SVGAGI. The CDR3 spans 15 residues. The CDR3 protein is CASSFGGELVDEQFF. The CDR3 nucleotides are TGTGCCAGCAGTTTCGGAGGGGAGCTGGTCGATGAGCAGTTCTTC.

The gene calls are TRBV29-1 and TRBJ2-1, with D hard to call. The CDR3 sequence is 10 residues long. V was trimmed by 7 bases and J by 3 bases, leaving 4 bases between them. Germline V gives CDR1 SQVTM, CDR2 ANQGSEA. This chain's CDR3 is CSGDYNEQFF. CDR3 bases: TGCAGCGGGGACTACAATGAGCAGTTCTTC.

The chain combines TRBV19 with TRBJ2-1; perhaps TRBD2 as D (6 bases). The ends were cut back, 7 bases at V and 0 bases at J, with 10 bases in the middle. The CDR3 has 14 amino acids. CDR1 is LNHDA, CDR2 SQIVND, per germline (reference sequence). The CDR3 DNA sequence: TGTGCCAGTAAGGTGGGGGGCTCCTACAATGAGCAGTTCTTC. Protein sequence: CASKVGGSYNEQFF.

The CDR3: CASTRQGAYEQYF. CDR3 DNA sequence: TGTGCCAGCACCCGTCAGGGGGCCTACGAGCAGTACTTC. The J gene is TRBJ2-7, the V gene TRBV27; TRBD1 matches at 7 bases. CDR1 and CDR2 (germline): MNHEY, SMNVEV (reference sequence). This CDR3 spans 13 amino acids. The ends lost 7 bases at V and 2 bases at J; junction bases unmatched: 5.